The 25 T cell receptor beta chains presented below share a single source sample, sequenced in a study of cytomegalovirus exposure and HLA in healthy donors (dated by TCRdb to between 2016 and 2019). Libraries came from the immunoSEQ multiplex PCR assay. For the multiplex PCR, a mixture combining 60 forward primers for TCR Vbeta segments and 13 reverse primers for TCR Jbeta segments was used. Here the immuneACCESS table is served through TCRdb, limited to in-frame sequences with V and J called. Missing clones are a known gap in these copies; in checked studies unresolved V genes cover under half, and the rest lacks a known reason. The sample includes 200,000 or so clones, with roughly 74% observed a single time. 5% to 6% of the sample rests with the top ten. The sample consisted of PBMCs. The receptor set was obtained from a woman in her 30s in good health and CMV-seropositive.

In its sample, this clone was seen a few times. DNA for the CDR3: TGTGCCAGCACCCTAAGTCCGGACAACACCCCACCCCAGCATTTT. Its protein is CASTLSPDNTPPQHF. This rearrangement joins TRBV7-2 to TRBJ1-5; maybe TRBD1 (5 bases). With 7 bases removed from V and 10 bases from J, the gap between germline ends came to 23 bases. Per the germline V gene, CDR1 is SGHTA and CDR2 is FQGNSA. CDR3 size: 15 residues.

The chain links TRBV20-1 to TRBJ2-1; perhaps TRBD2 as D (5 bases). This CDR3 has 10 amino acids. The V end lost 5 bases, the J end lost 7 bases, and 6 bases lay between the germline ends. The germline CDR1 and CDR2 sequences are DFQATT and SNEGSKA (reference sequence). In nucleotides, the CDR3 is TGCAGTGCTCAGCGGAATGAGCAGTTCTTC. It encodes CSAQRNEQFF.

CDR3 DNA: TGTGCCACCACCTTAGCGGGGAGCTCCTACAATGAGCAGTTCTTC. It encodes CATTLAGSSYNEQFF. This chain joins TRBV6-5 and TRBJ2-1; 8 bases match TRBD2. The CDR3 has 15 residues. The junction had 8 bases not matched to a gene; V was cut back by 10 bases and J by 0 bases. The germline gives CDR1 MNHEY, CDR2 SVGAGI.

The CDR3 region has the DNA TGTGCCAGCAGCCGAACAGGACAGCCGAATGAAAAACTGTTTTTT. Its protein product is CASSRTGQPNEKLFF. The chain has TRBV11-2 and TRBJ1-4; TRBD1 is a possible D gene (6 bases). The CDR3 loop spans 15 amino acids. V shed 5 bases and J shed 5 bases, with 15 bases lying between them. CDR1 and CDR2 (germline): SGHAT, FQNNGV. The variable domain in full, with the rest retrieved from reference TRBV11-2 and TRBJ1-4, is EAGVAQSPRYKIIEKRQSVAFWCNPISGHATLYWYQQILGQGPKLLIQFQNNGVVDDSQLPKDRFSAERLKGVDSTLKIQPAKLEDSAVYLCASSRTGQPNEKLFFGSGTQLSVL.

This clone has a single count. The DNA for the CDR3 is TGTGCCAGCAGCTCTAGAGCCTATGGCTACACCTTC. Protein: CASSSRAYGYTF. This chain connects TRBV7-2 to TRBJ1-2; D is ambiguous. The germline V and J ends were trimmed by 4 bases and 4 bases, with 7 bases remaining between them. CDR1 and CDR2 (germline): SGHTA, FQGNSA. The CDR3 is 12 amino acids.

The rearrangement links TRBV2 to TRBJ2-5, with 7 bases matching TRBD1. The germline gives CDR1 SNHLY, CDR2 FYNNEI. This CDR3 is built from 15 residues. V lost 0 bases and J lost 6; bases outside the gene matches: 7. CDR3 coding DNA: TGTGCCAGCAGTGAAGCACAGGGGCAAGTGAAGACCCAGTACTTC. Translating it yields CASSEAQGQVKTQYF.

The V and J genes are TRBV15 and TRBJ2-1, with 12 nucleotides matching TRBD2. The CDR3 has 15 amino acids. V lost 8 bases, J lost 8 bases, and 10 bases stayed unmatched. Germline V gene sequence: CDR1 LNHNV, CDR2 YYDKDF (reference sequence). CDR3 protein: CATHYSTSGRHEQFF. For the CDR3, the DNA is TGTGCCACCCACTATTCTACTAGCGGGAGGCATGAGCAGTTCTTC. The full variable domain, in which reference TRBV15 and TRBJ2-1 provide the parts outside the CDR3, is DAMVIQNPRYQVTQFGKPVTLSCSQTLNHNVMYWYQQKSSQAPKLLFHYYDKDFNNEADTPDNFQSRRPNTSFCFLDIRSPGLGDTAMYLCATHYSTSGRHEQFFGPGTRLTVL.

This clone is a singleton in its sample. This sequence joins TRBV27 and TRBJ1-6, with D possibly TRBD1 on 5 matching bases. The germline CDR1 and CDR2 sequences are MNHEY and SMNVEV (reference sequence). This CDR3 region has 17 residues. V was cut by 6 bases and J by 0 bases, with 15 bases left in between. CDR3 amino acids: CASRPGGEGSYNSPLHF. The CDR3 nucleotides are TGTGCCAGCAGGCCCGGAGGGGAAGGCTCCTATAATTCACCCCTCCACTTT.

The V gene is TRBV7-9, the J gene TRBJ1-1; no definite D call. V dropped 0 bases and J dropped 6 bases, with 17 bases sitting between them. There are 16 residues in the CDR3. Germline V gene data show CDR1 as SEHNR and CDR2 as FQNEAQ (reference sequence). The CDR3 spells CASSLAAGSGGAEAFF. The CDR3 region has the DNA TGTGCCAGCAGCTTAGCAGCCGGGTCTGGTGGCGCTGAAGCTTTCTTT.

V and J are TRBV10-3 and TRBJ2-4; D perhaps matches TRBD2 (5 bases). The V gene lost 2 bases and the J gene lost 0 bases, with 5 bases spanning the gap. Germline V gene data show CDR1 as ENHRY and CDR2 as SYGVKD. The CDR3 is 14 residues long. CDR3 bases: TGTGCCATCAGTGAGGGACTAGCCAAAAACATTCAGTACTTC. Protein: CAISEGLAKNIQYF.

V is TRBV7-9 and J is TRBJ2-7, with 10 bases identical to TRBD1. The V gene's germline CDR1 is SEHNR and CDR2 FQNEAQ (reference sequence). With V trimmed by 6 bases and J by 3 bases, 2 bases remained unmatched. The CDR3 totals 13 residues. The CDR3 here is CASSWTGGYEQYF. The CDR3 DNA reads TGTGCCAGCAGTTGGACAGGGGGCTACGAGCAGTACTTC.

The chain joins TRBV28 to TRBJ2-7, with D tentatively TRBD1 (6 bases). Germline CDR1 MDHEN, CDR2 SYDVKM. The V gene lost 3 bases and the J gene lost 6 bases, with 9 bases spanning the gap. CDR3 length: 12 residues. The CDR3: CASSLTTGEQYF. The CDR3 DNA is TGTGCCAGCAGTTTGACGACAGGCGAGCAGTACTTC. Using reference TRBV28 and TRBJ2-7 for the parts outside the CDR3, the full variable domain is DVKVTQSSRYLVKRTGEKVFLECVQDMDHENMFWYRQDPGLGLRLIYFSYDVKMKEKGDIPEGYSVSREKKERFSLILESASTNQTSMYLCASSLTTGEQYFGPGTRLTVT.

As for this clone: As the CDR3 is not closed by the conserved phenylalanine or tryptophan, this likely results from a read error. The V call is TRBV20-1, the J call TRBJ1-1; the D gene is possibly TRBD1 (6 bases). The CDR3 has 11 residues. Germline V lookup: CDR1 DFQATT, CDR2 SNEGSKA (reference sequence). Trimming shortened V by 2 bases and J by 11 bases, and 12 bases separated the two germline ends. The CDR3 sequence: CSARTQGRAFS. The CDR3, as DNA: TGCAGTGCTAGAACACAGGGTCGCGCTTTCTCT.

This clone was detected once. This sample also contains other DNA sequences that code for the same CDR3. This chain joins TRBV7-2 and TRBJ1-1, with D hard to call. CDR1 is SGHTA, CDR2 FQGNSA, per germline. The CDR3 is 13 residues long. Deletions cut 0 bases from V and 2 bases from J, with 4 bases between. The CDR3 nucleotides are TGTGCCAGCAGCTTAGCCAGAAACACTGAAGCTTTCTTT. This sequence encodes CASSLARNTEAFF.

J is TRBJ1-1 and V is TRBV21-1; TRBD1, the table's D call, was not compared with the DNA. TRBV21-1 is tagged as a pseudogene. This CDR3 has 17 residues. Here the CDR3 reads CASILTRDRGRGKLAFF. DNA of the CDR3: TGTGCCAGCATCCTGACCCGGGACAGGGGGCGGGGTAAGTTAGCTTTCTTT.

The chain is built from TRBV19 and TRBJ1-4; 7 nucleotides line up with TRBD1. V lost 2 bases, J lost 8 bases, and 11 bases stayed unmatched. Germline CDR1 reads LNHDA; CDR2 reads SQIVND (reference sequence). The CDR3 consists of 16 residues. The CDR3 coding sequence is TGTGCCAGTAGTATACTGCCCCAACAGGGGTACGAAAAACTGTTTTTT. It codes for CASSILPQQGYEKLFF.

The gene calls are TRBV6-5 and TRBJ2-1; D call uncertain. Deletions cut 0 bases from V and 7 bases from J, with 7 bases between. The CDR3 consists of 13 residues. From germline, CDR1 is MNHEY and CDR2 SVGAGI. CDR3 loop: CASSYSAANEQFF. DNA of the CDR3: TGTGCCAGCAGTTACTCAGCCGCTAATGAGCAGTTCTTC.

The count of this clone is one. V usage is TRBV7-8 and J usage is TRBJ2-7; tentatively, D is TRBD2 (5 bases). Trimming left V 1 base short and J 4 bases short, with 11 bases between. CDR3 length equals 14 residues. Germline loops: CDR1 SGHVS, CDR2 FQNEAQ. CDR3 sequence (DNA): TGTGCCAGCAGCTTAGTTCCAGAGGGATACGAGCAGTACTTC. Translated, it gives CASSLVPEGYEQYF.

The V and J genes are TRBV7-8 and TRBJ2-7; the D gene is possibly TRBD1 (6 bases). V gave up 3 bases and J gave up 6 bases, with 9 bases separating them. The length of the CDR3 is 12 residues. Germline CDR1 reads SGHVS; CDR2 reads FQNEAQ. DNA of the CDR3: TGTGCCAGCAGCTTCGGACAGCCCGAGCAGTACTTC. Translated: CASSFGQPEQYF.

The genes are TRBV27 and TRBJ2-5; D perhaps matches TRBD1 (5 bases). The J call is in doubt because the DNA end fits TRBJ2-7 better. Germline assignment: CDR1 MNHEY and CDR2 SMNVEV (reference sequence). This CDR3 is 14 amino acids long. DNA of the CDR3: TGTGCCAGCAGTAACCTCCCAGGGTACCACGAGCAGTACTTC. Translation gives CASSNLPGYHEQYF.

Remarks on this clone: Other DNA sequences from this sample encode an identical CDR3 as well. The chain joins TRBV5-6 to TRBJ1-3; D is possibly TRBD1 (6 bases). The CDR3 loop spans 14 amino acids. Germline CDR1 reads SGHDT; CDR2 reads YYEEEE. Trimming pared 3 bases from V and 1 base from J, leaving 8 bases between. CDR3 sequence (DNA): TGTGCCAGCAGCTACAGGGTTTCTGGAAACACCATATATTTT. Protein: CASSYRVSGNTIYF.

The chain employs TRBV27 and TRBJ2-7; TRBD1 matches at 7 bases. J gave up 2 bases and V 7 bases, and 11 bases lay outside the gene matches. The V gene's germline CDR1 is MNHEY and CDR2 SMNVEV (reference sequence). The CDR3 length is 15 residues. CDR3 coding DNA: TGTGCCAGCAATCTTTACGGGACAGACACCTACGAGCAGTACTTC. This translates into CASNLYGTDTYEQYF.

The rearrangement links TRBV19 to TRBJ1-4, with 8 bases lining up with TRBD1. The CDR3 spans 15 residues. Germline trimming cut 7 bases from V and 7 bases from J; bases unmatched to any gene: 11. CDR1 is LNHDA and CDR2 is SQIVND in the germline V gene (reference sequence). CDR3 protein: CASTPPGTGGEKLFF. The DNA of the CDR3 is TGTGCCAGTACCCCACCCGGGACAGGAGGTGAAAAACTGTTTTTT.

This chain links TRBV27 with TRBJ2-5, with a possible D match to TRBD2 (5 bases). This CDR3 region has 15 residues. The V end lost 7 bases, the J end lost 2 bases, and 17 bases lay between the germline ends. From germline, CDR1 is MNHEY and CDR2 SMNVEV (reference sequence). CDR3 nucleotide sequence: TGTGCCAGCACCCTCGCGGGCCAGCCGCAAGAGACCCAGTACTTC. Its protein is CASTLAGQPQETQYF.

This clone was counted once. The chain couples TRBV9 to TRBJ1-6; D is uncertain. The germline V gene encodes CDR1 SGDLS and CDR2 YYNGEE. Between the trimmed V and J ends, which lost 0 bases and 7 bases, there was a span of 5 bases. The length of the CDR3 is 13 residues. The CDR3 here is CASSVGANSPLHF. CDR3 nucleotides: TGTGCCAGCAGCGTAGGAGCAAATTCACCCCTCCACTTT.